This T cell receptor beta chain comes out of a study of shared clonotypes between healthy human individuals. Study context: The people who gave samples were a couple of women and a few men aged 18 to 49.

Deep-level running was used for the assay. The assay was immunoSEQ multiplex PCR, and TCRdb's table has in-frame clones only and misses some. Of just over 2,000,000 clones in the sample, roughly 94% were seen once. Trimming removed 5 bases from V and 4 bases from J; junction bases left unmatched: 3. Germline assignment: CDR1 SNHLY and CDR2 FYNNEI. This CDR3 is 14 amino acids long. Naive CD8 cells comprised CD45RO-negative, CCR7-positively selected cells, excluding terminally differentiated effector memory CD45RA+ cells. This receptor was taken from a man younger than 30 in good health. The J gene is TRBJ2-7, the V gene TRBV2, with 12 bases matching TRBD1. Sequenced: naive CD8+ T cells sorted from blood. The CDR3 region has the DNA TGTGCCAGCAGTTGGGGACAGGGGGCGTACGAGCAGTACTTC. This translates into CASSWGQGAYEQYF.